What follows are 21 T cell receptor beta chains derived from one specimen sequenced in a study of cytomegalovirus exposure and HLA in healthy donors. Researchers ran the PCR with 60 Vbeta and 13 Jbeta primers. Profiling relied on immunoSEQ multiplex PCR, and the TCRdb table lists in-frame clones only, not all of them. The sample consists of under 200,000 clones, approximately 77% of them appearing once. Sequenced sample: PBMCs. The receptors derive from a man aged 18 to 35 in good health and CMV-seronegative.

The V and J genes are TRBV7-9 and TRBJ2-3, with D possibly matching TRBD1 (6 bases). The CDR3 loop spans 14 amino acids. V dropped 3 bases and J dropped 6 bases, with 13 bases sitting between them. From germline, CDR1 is SEHNR and CDR2 FQNEAQ (reference sequence). CDR3 coding DNA: TGTGCCAGCAGCTTTAGAGGGGGTTGGGATACGCAGTATTTT. Its protein product is CASSFRGGWDTQYF.

The chain joins TRBV5-8 to TRBJ1-2; D remains unclear. The V gene's germline CDR1 is SGHTS and CDR2 YDEGEE. This CDR3 has 16 amino acids. With 0 bases removed from V and 0 bases from J, the gap between germline ends came to 12 bases. The CDR3 is CASSLASGRTNYGYTF. The CDR3 nucleotides are TGTGCCAGCAGCTTGGCCAGCGGCCGTACTAACTATGGCTACACCTTC.

The chain has TRBV28 and TRBJ2-5, with 7 bases identical to TRBD2. The assigned J gene may be wrong: the sequence end matches TRBJ2-7 better. The CDR3 totals 14 residues. Germline CDR1 reads MDHEN; CDR2 reads SYDVKM. DNA for the CDR3: TGTGCCAGCACCACGGCTGCGGGAGTTGTCGAGCAGTACTTC. This codes for CASTTAAGVVEQYF.

This clone was picked up a small number of times. The rearrangement uses TRBV28 and TRBJ2-6, with 7 nucleotides matching TRBD2. The CDR3 covers 19 residues. Germline V gives CDR1 MDHEN, CDR2 SYDVKM. Germline trimming cut 3 bases from V and 2 bases from J; bases unmatched to any gene: 13. The chain's CDR3 is CASSLGRDGGVAGANVLTF. The CDR3, as DNA: TGTGCCAGCAGTTTGGGGAGGGACGGAGGGGTTGCTGGGGCCAACGTCCTGACTTTC.

Only one count was recorded for this clone. The chain couples TRBV5-4 to TRBJ2-1; weak D call: TRBD2 (6 bases). This CDR3 spans 19 amino acids. Germline CDR1 reads SGHNT; CDR2 reads YYREEE (reference sequence). V lost 1 base, J lost 7 bases, and 27 bases lay in between. The CDR3 loop reads CASSLTPWVSGQPGNEQFF. CDR3 coding DNA: TGTGCCAGCAGCTTGACCCCCTGGGTTAGCGGACAACCCGGAAATGAGCAGTTCTTC.

The chain couples TRBV5-1 to TRBJ2-5; 12 nucleotides agree with TRBD2. CDR3 length: 16 residues. The J segment lost 5 bases and the V segment lost 2 bases, leaving 7 bases of the junction unmatched. The germline CDR1 and CDR2 sequences are SGHRS and YFSETQ. The CDR3 DNA reads TGCGCCAGCAGCTTCCTAGCGGGAGGGCCCAGTGAGACCCAGTACTTC. Residues: CASSFLAGGPSETQYF.

In its sample, this clone was seen a few times. The chain links TRBV27 to TRBJ2-7, with no clear D. V gave up 8 bases and J gave up 2 bases, with 16 bases separating them. This CDR3 region has 14 residues. From germline, CDR1 is MNHEY and CDR2 SMNVEV (reference sequence). In DNA form, the CDR3 reads TGTGCCAGCCTGTACAGAGTCCCTACCTACGAGCAGTACTTC. Encoded protein: CASLYRVPTYEQYF.

The rearrangement joins TRBV7-2 to TRBJ1-5; D gene unclear. V shed 0 bases and J shed 0 bases, with 6 bases lying between them. This CDR3 has 15 residues. CDR1 is SGHTA and CDR2 is FQGNSA in the germline V gene. CDR3 loop: CASSLAQYSNQPQHF. The CDR3 DNA sequence: TGTGCCAGCAGCTTAGCACAGTATAGCAATCAGCCCCAGCATTTT. Supplemented by reference TRBV7-2 and TRBJ1-5, the full variable domain reads GAGVSQSPSNKVTEKGKDVELRCDPISGHTALYWYRQSLGQGLEFLIYFQGNSAPDKSGLPSDRFSAERTGGSVSTLTIQRTQQEDSAVYLCASSLAQYSNQPQHFGDGTRLSIL.

Only a few counts were recorded for this clone. The V call is TRBV7-2, the J call TRBJ1-5; weak D call: TRBD1 (5 bases). V was trimmed by 4 bases and J by 3 bases, leaving 7 bases between them. The CDR3 length is 13 residues. Germline V gene sequence: CDR1 SGHTA, CDR2 FQGNSA. Written as DNA, the CDR3 is TGTGCCAGCAGCTCGGACAACAATCAGCCCCAGCATTTT. The encoded protein is CASSSDNNQPQHF.

The chain carries TRBV5-1 and TRBJ2-5, with 10 bases aligning to TRBD1. CDR3 size: 15 residues. Germline loops: CDR1 SGHRS, CDR2 YFSETQ. Germline trimming cut 4 bases from V and 3 bases from J; bases unmatched to any gene: 6. CDR3 in DNA: TGCGCCAGCAGCGTGAGCGGGACAGGGGAAGAGACCCAGTACTTC. Translation gives CASSVSGTGEETQYF.

This rearrangement joins TRBV19 to TRBJ1-1, with D perhaps matching TRBD1 (6 bases). This CDR3 is built from 13 residues. CDR1 and CDR2 from the germline V gene are LNHDA and SQIVND (reference sequence). V dropped 6 bases and J dropped 10 bases, with 18 bases sitting between them. CDR3 loop: CASSEIQGCGAFF. In DNA form, the CDR3 reads TGTGCCAGTAGCGAAATACAGGGTTGTGGAGCTTTCTTT.

Notes on this clone: The junction does not match germline at one end; this may be a read error. CDR3 amino acids: CASSSRGQENERPQGTQYF. For the CDR3, the DNA is TGTGCCAGCAGCTCTAGGGGACAGGAGAATGAGCGCCCCCAAGGGACCCAGTACTTC. The chain recombines TRBV7-2 with TRBJ2-5; TRBD1 agrees at 8 bases. CDR3 length: 19 residues. Germline CDR1 SGHTA, CDR2 FQGNSA.

This clone was seen only a few times. V usage is TRBV10-1 and J usage is TRBJ2-1; weak D call: TRBD2 (7 bases). V was shortened by 2 bases and J by 6 bases, with 11 bases between the two germline ends. The CDR3 spans 14 residues. Germline-derived CDR1 and CDR2 are WNHNN and SYGVQD (reference sequence). CDR3 amino acids: CASSEGGAGNEQFF. CDR3 DNA: TGCGCCAGCAGTGAGGGGGGGGCGGGCAATGAGCAGTTCTTC.

This clone has a handful of counts. The chain is built from TRBV18 and TRBJ2-7; D is perhaps TRBD2 (7 bases). CDR3 length: 14 amino acids. V shed 1 base and J shed 3 bases, with 10 bases lying between them. Germline V gene sequence: CDR1 KGHSH, CDR2 LQKENI. The CDR3 sequence: CASSPRGGDYEQYF. Here the CDR3 DNA reads TGTGCCAGCTCACCACGGGGGGGCGACTACGAGCAGTACTTC. Filled out from reference TRBV18 and TRBJ2-7, the complete variable domain reads NAGVMQNPRHLVRRRGQEARLRCSPMKGHSHVYWYRQLPEEGLKFMVYLQKENIIDESGMPKERFSAEFPKEGPSILRIQQVVRGDSAAYFCASSPRGGDYEQYFGPGTRLTVT.

J is TRBJ2-3 and V is TRBV30, with D hard to call. Looked up from germline, CDR1 is GTSNPN and CDR2 is SVGIG (reference sequence). V lost 2 bases to trimming and J lost 9 bases, with 18 bases between them. This CDR3 comprises 14 residues. CDR3 sequence: CAWSPHSTPGTQYF. CDR3 coding DNA: TGTGCCTGGAGTCCCCACTCAACTCCCGGGACGCAGTATTTT.

This chain links TRBV4-1 with TRBJ2-7; the D gene is possibly TRBD2 (5 bases). Deletions cut 4 bases from V and 0 bases from J, with 10 bases between. The germline V gene encodes CDR1 MGHRA and CDR2 YSYEKL. This CDR3 contains 14 residues. CDR3 residues: CASSPMGSSYEQYF. The CDR3 region has the DNA TGCGCCAGCAGCCCGATGGGGAGCTCCTACGAGCAGTACTTC.

This clone appeared a few times. This chain uses TRBV4-3 with TRBJ1-4, with no clear D. This CDR3 is built from 14 residues. V was shortened by 0 bases and J by 8 bases, with 10 bases between the two germline ends. Per the germline V gene, CDR1 is LGHNA and CDR2 is YSLEER. The CDR3 sequence is CASSQDDTREKLFF. The DNA of the CDR3 is TGCGCCAGCAGCCAAGATGACACCAGGGAAAAACTGTTTTTT.

The chain joins TRBV10-3 to TRBJ2-7; D call uncertain. This CDR3 comprises 12 residues. V shed 4 bases and J shed 1 base, with 5 bases lying between them. Germline-derived CDR1 and CDR2 are ENHRY and SYGVKD. The CDR3 DNA is TGTGCCATCAGTGTTAATTCCTACGAGCAGTACTTC. Translation: CAISVNSYEQYF.

V gene TRBV19 combines with J gene TRBJ1-1; D is uncertain. The CDR3 is made up of 16 amino acids. Germline assignment: CDR1 LNHDA and CDR2 SQIVND (reference sequence). Trimming left V 6 bases short and J 0 bases short, with 17 bases between. The DNA for the CDR3 is TGTGCCAGTAGGCCCTTTATGTCGAGTATGAACACTGAAGCTTTCTTT. Translation gives CASRPFMSSMNTEAFF.

The chain couples TRBV25-1 to TRBJ1-1; a weak D match, TRBD1 (5 bases). CDR1 is MGHDK and CDR2 is SYGVNS in the germline V gene. This CDR3 comprises 14 residues. V was cut by 4 bases and J by 1 base, with 10 bases left in between. DNA of the CDR3: TGTGCCAGCAGTGCCCGGGGGGGGAACACTGAAGCTTTCTTT. Translating gives CASSARGGNTEAFF.

The chain employs TRBV5-6 and TRBJ2-6; D possibly corresponds to TRBD2 (6 bases). V was trimmed by 1 base and J by 3 bases, leaving 8 bases between them. CDR1 is SGHDT and CDR2 is YYEEEE in the germline V gene. The CDR3 runs 15 residues. The CDR3 DNA reads as TGTGCCAGCAGCTTGCGGGGAGGTGGGGCCAACGTCCTGACTTTC. It yields the protein CASSLRGGGANVLTF.